This TCR beta chain comes out of a study of OX40 agonist ivuxolimab in advanced cancers. Study overall: The study treated patients with ivuxolimab, an agonistic anti-OX40 (CD134) antibody.

The protocol was immunoSEQ multiplex PCR, while the TCRdb copy is restricted to in-frame clones and leaves out a portion. The table has over 25,000 clones, 65% to 80% seen once. This clone is classed as medium-sized. The source is an adult with an advanced solid tumor such as melanoma, head and neck, liver or kidney cancer. The sample in question was CD4+ or CD8+ T cells sorted from blood, obtained in a trial of the OX40 agonist ivuxolimab.

The CDR3 bases are TGTGCCAGCAGTGACGGGTTACCCCTCCACTTT. It specifies CASSDGLPLHF. J is TRBJ1-6 and V is TRBV2; no reliable D call. CDR3 size: 11 residues. CDR1 and CDR2 (germline): SNHLY, FYNNEI. The ends were cut back, 3 bases at V and 12 bases at J, with 6 bases in the middle.